This T cell receptor beta chain originates from a study of CD8 T cells in ankylosing spondylitis. TCRdb passed the 5' RACE reads through MiXCR, listing each CDR3 protein once. The top ten clones hold about 19% of a sample with a few hundred thousand distinct CDR3 sequences, 10% of them seen once. V was trimmed by 7 bases and J by 2 bases, leaving 18 bases between them. The CDR3 contains 16 residues. Germline CDR1 reads SNHLY; CDR2 reads FYNNEI. The sequencing sample was made of blood, either unsorted or a sorted T cell fraction (not recorded which). This TCR was recovered from a male donor with ankylosing spondylitis or in good health (not recorded which). This chain uses TRBV2 with TRBJ2-1, with D possibly being TRBD1 (6 bases). The CDR3 region is CASTLEGGGAYNEQFF. In DNA form, the CDR3 reads TGTGCCAGCACCCTGGAAGGGGGTGGCGCCTACAATGAGCAGTTCTTC.